These 28 T cell receptor beta chains came from one sample sequenced in a study of post-analysis software for immune sequencing data. Study-level results: In patients, TRBV5-6, TRBV5-1 and TRBV20-1 belonged to roughly five TRBV segments found more frequently than in controls.

Prepared libraries of TCR beta cDNA carried unique molecular identifiers. TCRdb called the PCR reads again in MiXCR, with one record for every CDR3 protein. Of 380,000 or so distinct CDR3 sequences listed, roughly 36% are singletons. No antigen has been assigned to these receptors. Sequences were obtained from blood. These receptor sequences come from a girl aged 5-17 years with multiple sclerosis.

This clonotype was counted only a few times. The CDR3 DNA reads as TGTGCCATCAGTGGCCGGGACAACTCCTACGAGCAGTACTTC. This translates into CAISGRDNSYEQYF. This rearrangement joins TRBV10-3 to TRBJ2-7; D possibly corresponds to TRBD1 (6 bases). The length of the CDR3 is 14 residues. Germline loops: CDR1 ENHRY, CDR2 SYGVKD. The V gene lost 4 bases and the J gene lost 0 bases, with 10 bases spanning the gap.

The chain joins TRBV6-5 to TRBJ2-7; D is ambiguous. CDR1 and CDR2 (germline): MNHEY, SVGAGI. The CDR3 spans 14 residues. The V and J ends lost 0 bases and 1 base respectively, with 7 bases between them. Here the CDR3 reads CASSYSLGSYEQYF. The CDR3 DNA reads TGTGCCAGCAGTTACTCGTTGGGATCCTACGAGCAGTACTTC.

The V gene is TRBV6-5, the J gene TRBJ1-6, with TRBD1 as a possible D gene (5 bases). This CDR3 comprises 16 residues. V dropped 4 bases and J dropped 8 bases, with 18 bases sitting between them. Germline V CDR1 and CDR2: MNHEY, SVGAGI. CDR3: CASSFLSRAEYSPLHF. The DNA of the CDR3 is TGTGCCAGCAGTTTTCTATCCAGGGCGGAGTATTCACCCCTCCACTTT.

This clonotype was picked up one time. The genes are TRBV5-1 and TRBJ1-1, with 11 nucleotides matching TRBD1. CDR3 length: 19 residues. Trimming removed 3 bases from V and 2 bases from J; junction bases left unmatched: 15. From germline, CDR1 is SGHRS and CDR2 YFSETQ. CDR3 loop: CASSYVTWDRGTKNTEAFF. In DNA, the CDR3 is TGCGCCAGCAGCTACGTAACCTGGGACAGGGGGACGAAAAACACTGAAGCTTTCTTT.

This chain joins TRBV7-2 and TRBJ2-3; D is ambiguous. The CDR3 covers 15 residues. V was shortened by 5 bases and J by 1 base, with 13 bases between the two germline ends. Germline V gene lookup returns CDR1 SGHTA and CDR2 FQGNSA. The CDR3 DNA reads as TGTGCCAGCAGCCCGTGGGCCCTTGGCACAGATACGCAGTATTTT. Translating gives CASSPWALGTDTQYF. Filled out from reference TRBV7-2 and TRBJ2-3, the complete variable domain reads GAGVSQSPSNKVTEKGKDVELRCDPISGHTALYWYRQSLGQGLEFLIYFQGNSAPDKSGLPSDRFSAERTGGSVSTLTIQRTQQEDSAVYLCASSPWALGTDTQYFGPGTRLTVL.

V and J are TRBV7-2 and TRBJ2-2, with a possible D match to TRBD1 (6 bases). The V and J ends lost 6 bases and 7 bases respectively, with 15 bases between them. This CDR3 is 14 amino acids long. Germline values: CDR1 SGHTA, CDR2 FQGNSA. The CDR3: CASRWTEWDGELFF. Here the CDR3 DNA reads TGTGCCAGCAGGTGGACAGAGTGGGACGGGGAGCTGTTTTTT.

The table lists this clonotype with many counts. The J gene is TRBJ2-3, the V gene TRBV20-1, with no clear D. Germline CDR1 and CDR2: DFQATT and SNEGSKA (reference sequence). The CDR3 totals 11 residues. V lost 2 bases, J lost 7 bases, and 7 bases lay in between. The CDR3 region has the DNA TGCAGTGCTAGATTCGGAAATACGCAGTATTTT. Translation: CSARFGNTQYF.

This rearrangement joins TRBV6-2 or TRBV6-3 to TRBJ2-7; D is tentatively TRBD1 or TRBD2 (5 bases each). The V gene lost 2 bases and the J gene lost 0 bases, with 11 bases spanning the gap. The V gene's germline CDR1 is MNHEY and CDR2 SVGEGT. CDR3 length: 15 residues. CDR3 residues: CASSYGPGSSYEQYF. The CDR3 nucleotides read TGTGCCAGCAGTTACGGTCCAGGGAGCTCCTACGAGCAGTACTTC.

The table lists this clonotype with a few counts. This chain uses TRBV11-1 with TRBJ2-2, with D possibly being TRBD1 or TRBD2 (5 bases each). V was pared by 3 bases and J by 1 base, with 9 bases between. The CDR3 has 15 residues. Germline V gene sequence: CDR1 SGHAT, CDR2 FQDESV (reference sequence). The CDR3 region is CASSFGGGNTGELFF. DNA for the CDR3: TGTGCCAGCAGCTTTGGTGGGGGGAACACCGGGGAGCTGTTTTTT. The full variable domain, with the rest looked up from reference TRBV11-1 and TRBJ2-2, is EAEVAQSPRYKITEKSQAVAFWCDPISGHATLYWYRQILGQGPELLVQFQDESVVDDSQLPKDRFSAERLKGVDSTLKIQPAELGDSAMYLCASSFGGGNTGELFFGEGSRLTVL.

This clonotype occurred many times. This chain uses TRBV29-1 with TRBJ2-1; D not certain. The germline gives CDR1 SQVTM, CDR2 ANQGSEA. This CDR3 is built from 14 residues. V dropped 5 bases and J dropped 4 bases, with 15 bases sitting between them. The CDR3 loop reads CSVNRVGSYNEQFF. CDR3 sequence (DNA): TGCAGCGTTAACAGAGTGGGGTCTTACAATGAGCAGTTCTTC.

This clonotype showed up just a few times. The CDR3 DNA is TGTGCCAGCAGTTTCCCTTGGAGTGCAGGGCCTAATTACGAGCAGTACTTC. It translates to CASSFPWSAGPNYEQYF. V gene TRBV12-3 or TRBV12-4 combines with J gene TRBJ2-7; D is perhaps TRBD1 (5 bases). CDR3 size: 17 residues. V was trimmed by 3 bases and J by 4 bases, leaving 22 bases between them.

As concerns this clonotype: Its ends do not fully match the called genes, so a read error is possible. The CDR3 sequence: CANSSILAGGSSYNEQFF. DNA of the CDR3: TGTGCCAACAGTTCAATATTAGCGGGGGGGAGCTCCTACAATGAGCAGTTCTTC. This chain uses TRBV28 with TRBJ2-1, with TRBD2 identical over 11 bases. Germline CDR1 and CDR2: MDHEN and SYDVKM. The CDR3 runs to 18 residues.

This clonotype was counted a few times. V is TRBV29-1 and J is TRBJ1-5, with D possibly TRBD1 on 5 matching bases. The CDR3 runs to 13 residues. V dropped 6 bases and J dropped 0 bases, with 9 bases sitting between them. Germline CDR1 and CDR2: SQVTM and ANQGSEA. This chain's CDR3 is CSVRGNSNQPQHF. CDR3 DNA: TGCAGCGTCCGGGGGAATAGCAATCAGCCCCAGCATTTT.

Only a few counts were recorded for this clonotype. V usage is TRBV29-1 and J usage is TRBJ2-5; D might be TRBD1 or TRBD2, each matching 5 bases. Trimming cost V 6 bases and J 1 base, with 15 bases left between them. The CDR3 contains 14 residues. Per the germline V gene, CDR1 is SQVTM and CDR2 is ANQGSEA. This chain's CDR3 is CSVISGTAQETQYF. Written as DNA, the CDR3 is TGCAGCGTCATCTCAGGGACGGCCCAAGAGACCCAGTACTTC. The full variable domain, its missing parts supplied by reference TRBV29-1 and TRBJ2-5, is SAVISQKPSRDICQRGTSLTIQCQVDSQVTMMFWYRQQPGQSLTLIATANQGSEATYESGFVIDKFPISRPNLTFSTLTVSNMSPEDSSIYLCSVISGTAQETQYFGPGTRLLVL.

This clonotype was observed a handful of times. V is TRBV5-5 and J is TRBJ2-7; 9 bases map to TRBD2. V dropped 0 bases and J dropped 4; count of bases not matched to a gene: 11. Germline V gene data show CDR1 as SGHKS and CDR2 as YYEKEE (reference sequence). The CDR3 covers 17 residues. The CDR3 reads CASSLVAVAGEKYEQYF. The DNA for the CDR3 is TGTGCCAGCAGCTTGGTAGCGGTAGCGGGGGAAAAATACGAGCAGTACTTC.

This clonotype appeared a few times. This chain joins TRBV7-2 and TRBJ2-5; 9 nucleotides line up with TRBD1. Matching the DNA end better, TRBJ2-7 makes the J call doubtful. The CDR3 runs to 13 residues. Per the germline V gene, CDR1 is SGHTA and CDR2 is FQGNSA. DNA for the CDR3: TGTGCCAGCAGCCCGAGGACAGGGGACGAGCAGTACTTC. The encoded protein is CASSPRTGDEQYF.

This rearrangement joins TRBV12-3 or TRBV12-4 to TRBJ2-7; D is possibly TRBD1 (6 bases). Near its end, the DNA agrees better with TRBJ2-5, so the J call may be wrong. CDR3 length equals 15 residues. The CDR3 is CASSATRVGGETQYF. As DNA, the CDR3 is TGTGCCAGCAGTGCAACCCGGGTAGGGGGAGAGACCCAGTACTTC.

This clonotype has more than one count but fewer than ten. CDR3 nucleotides: TGTGCCAGCAGCCTCCGGGACGGTTATAATGAAAAACTGTTTTTT. This gives the protein CASSLRDGYNEKLFF. The V and J genes are TRBV14 and TRBJ1-4; D is perhaps TRBD1 (5 bases). Deletions cut 4 bases from V and 4 bases from J, with 13 bases between. In germline, CDR1 is SGHDN, CDR2 FVKESK. This CDR3 has 15 amino acids.

The chain has TRBV7-2 and TRBJ2-5; a possible D gene is TRBD1 (5 bases). From germline, CDR1 is SGHTA and CDR2 FQGNSA. The length of the CDR3 is 15 residues. The V gene lost 2 bases and the J gene lost 3 bases, with 13 bases spanning the gap. The CDR3 DNA reads as TGTGCCAGCAGCTTAAGGGGCAACGATAAAGAGACCCAGTACTTC. This codes for CASSLRGNDKETQYF.

The rearrangement uses TRBV29-1 and TRBJ1-1; the D is unclear. The CDR3 is made up of 11 amino acids. Germline CDR1 is SQVTM and CDR2 is ANQGSEA. V lost 6 bases to trimming and J lost 3 bases, with 8 bases between them. The CDR3 protein is CSVNVDTEAFF. Written as DNA, the CDR3 is TGCAGCGTCAATGTGGACACTGAAGCTTTCTTT.

CDR3 protein: CATSERQGLSYNEQFF. The CDR3 nucleotides are TGTGCCACCAGTGAGCGACAGGGGCTATCCTACAATGAGCAGTTCTTC. The chain carries TRBV24-1 and TRBJ2-1; 8 nucleotides agree with TRBD1. Germline loops: CDR1 KGHDR, CDR2 SFDVKD. The CDR3 runs 16 residues. V was clipped by 4 bases and J by 1 base; unmatched bases: 5.

The chain couples TRBV29-1 to TRBJ2-2; a possible D gene is TRBD1 (5 bases). Trimming pared 0 bases from V and 5 bases from J, leaving 10 bases between. Germline CDR1 reads SQVTM; CDR2 reads ANQGSEA. The CDR3 totals 14 residues. This CDR3 reads CSVEDLGVTGELFF. The CDR3 DNA sequence: TGCAGCGTTGAAGATCTAGGGGTAACCGGGGAGCTGTTTTTT.

In DNA, the CDR3 is TGTGCCAGCAGCCCTCTCGGGACAGCTCACTCCTACAATGAGCAGTTCTTC. Its protein product is CASSPLGTAHSYNEQFF. The rearrangement joins TRBV6-6 to TRBJ2-1, with 7 positions matching TRBD1. V lost 6 bases, J lost 0 bases, and 11 bases stayed unmatched. Germline V CDR1 and CDR2: MNHNY, SVGAGI (reference sequence). This CDR3 has 17 amino acids.

The chain combines TRBV20-1 with TRBJ2-1, with 8 bases identical to TRBD2. The CDR3 contains 16 residues. J lost 4 bases, V lost 6 bases, and 14 bases had no gene match. Per germline, CDR1 DFQATT and CDR2 SNEGSKA (reference sequence). The CDR3 bases are TGCAGTGCCCTCCCCCTAGAGCGGGGGTCTTACAATGAGCAGTTCTTC. The encoded protein is CSALPLERGSYNEQFF.

A few counts support this clonotype. CDR3 DNA: TGTGCCAGCAGCCGACTAGCGGGGAATAGAGAGACCCAGTACTTC. Its translation: CASSRLAGNRETQYF. This rearrangement joins TRBV6-5 to TRBJ2-5; 11 nucleotides align to TRBD2. Unmatched junction bases numbered 7, after V lost 6 bases and J lost 4 bases. Germline V gene sequence: CDR1 MNHEY, CDR2 SVGAGI. CDR3 size: 15 residues.

This clonotype was seen more than once but under ten times. The V and J genes are TRBV18 and TRBJ2-1, with 8 bases lining up with TRBD1. Losses at the gene ends were 3 bases for V and 9 bases for J; bases not matched to a gene: 10. The CDR3 covers 15 residues. Germline V gene sequence: CDR1 KGHSH, CDR2 LQKENI. As DNA, the CDR3 is TGTGCCAGCTCACCCAGTGTATCAGGGGGCGGTGAGCAGTTCTTC. The encoded protein is CASSPSVSGGGEQFF.

Points on this clonotype: Here the CDR3 omits its conserved ending phenylalanine or tryptophan, so a read error is the likely source. The chain recombines TRBV4-1 with TRBJ1-3, with TRBD1 as a possible D gene (5 bases). The germline CDR1 and CDR2 sequences are MGHRA and YSYEKL. This CDR3 is 15 amino acids long. V dropped 5 bases and J dropped 4 bases, with 15 bases sitting between them. The CDR3 DNA reads as TGCGCCAGCAGCAGGGGCCTCATCGGCGGAAACACCATATATTCT. Amino acids: CASSRGLIGGNTIYS.

The rearrangement joins TRBV6-4 to TRBJ1-1, with D possibly being TRBD1 (5 bases). This CDR3 is 15 amino acids long. V was cut by 4 bases and J by 8 bases, with 20 bases left in between. CDR1 MRHNA and CDR2 SNTAGT come from the germline V gene. CDR3 loop: CASSAIGLGTTEAFF. The CDR3 DNA is TGTGCCAGCAGTGCCATTGGTTTAGGGACGACGGAAGCTTTCTTT.